This T cell receptor beta chain was sequenced for a study of metastatic and nonmetastatic thyroid tumors. From the PCR reads, TCRdb re-called clones with MiXCR. The sample consists of around 89,000 clones, about 16% of them appearing once. All patients were untreated before thyroid surgery. The CDR3 consists of 11 residues. Looked up from germline, CDR1 is LNHDA and CDR2 is SQIVND (reference sequence). Trimming cost V 5 bases and J 7 bases, with 8 bases left between them. Study-wide points: Significantly greater TCR beta diversity was reportedly found in malignant thyroid tumors than in benign nodules (in blood and tumor).

This clone was detected ten times or more. Its matching antigen is unknown. Sequenced input: blood. The TCR sequence derives from a female donor with papillary thyroid cancer or a benign thyroid nodule (not recorded which). Some clones in this sample may be carry-over from other donors' samples. The rearrangement uses TRBV19 and TRBJ1-1; D ambiguous. The CDR3 nucleotides read TGTGCCAGTAGTTCCTCAGGTGAAGCTTTCTTT. Translation gives CASSSSGEAFF.